Here is one T cell receptor (beta chain) with its context. CDR1 SNHLY and CDR2 FYNNEI come from the germline V gene. Trimming stripped 7 bases from V and 2 bases from J, with 12 bases between. The CDR3 covers 14 residues. Authors' data handling: Scientists estimated how many nucleated cells there were by amplifying reference gene primers. The repertoire was sequenced with immunoSEQ multiplex PCR; TCRdb's copy has only in-frame clones and lacks some. Clone size and V and J calls were adopted from that table, with D and trimming inferred from the DNA. The data show about 130,000 clones, about 90% seen once. The sample originates from a study of blood T cell repertoires in COVID-19. The wider study: There were acute and convalescent COVID-19 samples, and they came from the United States, Italy and Spain. T cells, B-cell-depleted T cells, or PBMCs supplied cDNA or gDNA.

The specimen was peripheral blood. This clonotype originated in a woman aged 50 to 60 who had recovered from COVID-19. This chain joins TRBV2 and TRBJ1-3; D is perhaps TRBD1 (5 bases). The chain's CDR3 is CASNQAGTGNTIYF. Here the CDR3 DNA reads TGTGCCAGCAACCAGGCAGGGACTGGAAACACCATATATTTT.